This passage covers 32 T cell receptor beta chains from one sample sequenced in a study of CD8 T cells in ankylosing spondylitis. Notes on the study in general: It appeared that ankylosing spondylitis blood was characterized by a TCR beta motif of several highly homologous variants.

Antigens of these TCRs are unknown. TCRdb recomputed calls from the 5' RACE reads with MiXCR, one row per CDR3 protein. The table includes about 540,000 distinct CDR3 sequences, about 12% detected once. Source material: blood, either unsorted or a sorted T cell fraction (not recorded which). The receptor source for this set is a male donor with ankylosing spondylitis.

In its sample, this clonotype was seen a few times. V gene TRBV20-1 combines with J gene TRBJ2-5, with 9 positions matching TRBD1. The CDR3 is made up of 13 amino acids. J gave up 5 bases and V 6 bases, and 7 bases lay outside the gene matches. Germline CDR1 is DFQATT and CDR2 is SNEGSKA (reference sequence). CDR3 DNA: TGCAGTGCCAACAGGGGGCCTGGGGAGACCCAGTACTTC. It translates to CSANRGPGETQYF.

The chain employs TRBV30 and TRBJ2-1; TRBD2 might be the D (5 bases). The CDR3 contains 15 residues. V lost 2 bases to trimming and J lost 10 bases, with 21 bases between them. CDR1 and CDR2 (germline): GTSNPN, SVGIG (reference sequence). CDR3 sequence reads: CAWSRADSTAREQFF. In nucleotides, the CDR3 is TGTGCCTGGAGTAGGGCGGACTCCACAGCGCGAGAGCAGTTCTTC. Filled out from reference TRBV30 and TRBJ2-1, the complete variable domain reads SQTIHQWPATLVQPVGSPLSLECTVEGTSNPNLYWYRQAAGRGLQLLFYSVGIGQISSEVPQNLSASRPQDRQFILSSKKLLLSDSGFYLCAWSRADSTAREQFFGPGTRLTVL.

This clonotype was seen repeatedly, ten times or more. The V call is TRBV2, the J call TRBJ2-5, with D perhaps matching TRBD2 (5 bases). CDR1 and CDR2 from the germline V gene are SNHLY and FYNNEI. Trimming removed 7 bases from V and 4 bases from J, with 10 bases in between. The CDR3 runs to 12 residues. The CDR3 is CASKIGGETQYF. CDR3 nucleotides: TGTGCCAGCAAGATAGGAGGAGAGACCCAGTACTTC. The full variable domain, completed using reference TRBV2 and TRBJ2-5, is EPEVTQTPSHQVTQMGQEVILRCVPISNHLYFYWYRQILGQKVEFLVSFYNNEISEKSEIFDDQFSVERPDGSNFTLKIRSTKLEDSAMYFCASKIGGETQYFGPGTRLLVL.

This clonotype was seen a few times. The chain's CDR3 is CASSDSANTGELFF. The CDR3 bases are TGTGCCAGCAGTGATAGCGCAAACACCGGGGAGCTGTTTTTT. The chain is built from TRBV6-1 and TRBJ2-2, with a weak D call TRBD2 (5 bases). The V end was cut by 3 bases, the J end by 2 bases, with 7 bases between. The CDR3 contains 14 residues. Germline V gene lookup returns CDR1 MNHNS and CDR2 SASEGT.

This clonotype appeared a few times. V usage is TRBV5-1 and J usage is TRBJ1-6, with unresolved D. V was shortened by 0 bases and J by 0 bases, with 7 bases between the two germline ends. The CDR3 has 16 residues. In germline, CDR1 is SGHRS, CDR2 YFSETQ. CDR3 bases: TGCGCCAGCAGCTTGGATGGGAGCTCCTATAATTCACCCCTCCACTTT. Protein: CASSLDGSSYNSPLHF. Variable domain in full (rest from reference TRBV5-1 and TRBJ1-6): KAGVTQTPRYLIKTRGQQVTLSCSPISGHRSVSWYQQTPGQGLQFLFEYFSETQRNKGNFPGRFSGRQFSNSRSEMNVSTLELGDSALYLCASSLDGSSYNSPLHFGNGTRLTVT.

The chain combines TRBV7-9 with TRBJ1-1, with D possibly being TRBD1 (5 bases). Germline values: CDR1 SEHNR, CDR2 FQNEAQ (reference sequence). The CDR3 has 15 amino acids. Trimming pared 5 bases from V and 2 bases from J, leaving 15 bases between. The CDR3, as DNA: TGTGCCAGCAGCCACGGGCGACAGATAAACACTGAAGCTTTCTTT. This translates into CASSHGRQINTEAFF.

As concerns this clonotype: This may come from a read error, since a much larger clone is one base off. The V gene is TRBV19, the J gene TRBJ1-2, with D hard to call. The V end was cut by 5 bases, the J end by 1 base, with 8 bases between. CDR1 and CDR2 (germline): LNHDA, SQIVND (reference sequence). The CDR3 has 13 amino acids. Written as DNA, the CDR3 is TGTGCCAGTAGTCAGGACTTTAACTATGGCTACACCTTC. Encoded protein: CASSQDFNYGYTF.

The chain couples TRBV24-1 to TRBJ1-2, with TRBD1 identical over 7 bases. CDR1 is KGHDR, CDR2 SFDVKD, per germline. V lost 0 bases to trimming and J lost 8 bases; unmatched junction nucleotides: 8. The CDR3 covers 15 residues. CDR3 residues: CATSDLPTGSVGYTF. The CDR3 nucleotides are TGTGCCACCAGTGATTTGCCGACAGGGTCCGTCGGCTACACCTTC.

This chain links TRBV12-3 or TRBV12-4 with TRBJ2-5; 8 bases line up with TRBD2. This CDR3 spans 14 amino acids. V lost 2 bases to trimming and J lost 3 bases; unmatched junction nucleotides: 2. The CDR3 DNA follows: TGTGCCAGCAGTTTACGGGAGGGAAAAGAGACCCAGTACTTC. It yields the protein CASSLREGKETQYF.

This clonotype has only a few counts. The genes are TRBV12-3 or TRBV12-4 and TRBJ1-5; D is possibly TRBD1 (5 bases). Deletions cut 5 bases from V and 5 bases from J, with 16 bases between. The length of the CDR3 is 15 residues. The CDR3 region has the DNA TGTGCCAGCAGTGGAGGGGCGGCGGGTCATCAGCCCCAGCATTTT. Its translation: CASSGGAAGHQPQHF.

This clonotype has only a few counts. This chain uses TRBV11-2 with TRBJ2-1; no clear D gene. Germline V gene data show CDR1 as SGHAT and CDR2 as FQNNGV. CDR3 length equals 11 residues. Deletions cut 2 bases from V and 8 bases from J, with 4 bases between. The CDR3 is CASSLIDEQFF. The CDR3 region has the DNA TGTGCCAGCAGCTTAATAGATGAGCAGTTCTTC.

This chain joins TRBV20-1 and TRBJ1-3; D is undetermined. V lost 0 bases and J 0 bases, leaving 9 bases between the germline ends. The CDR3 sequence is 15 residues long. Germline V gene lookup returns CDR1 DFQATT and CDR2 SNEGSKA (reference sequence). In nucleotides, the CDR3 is TGCAGTGCTAGAGATTACGGAACCTCTGGAAACACCATATATTTT. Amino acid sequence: CSARDYGTSGNTIYF.

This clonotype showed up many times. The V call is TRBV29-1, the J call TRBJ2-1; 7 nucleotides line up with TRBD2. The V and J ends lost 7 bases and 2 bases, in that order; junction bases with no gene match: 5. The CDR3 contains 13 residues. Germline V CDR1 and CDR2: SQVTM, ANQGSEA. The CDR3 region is CSGWDYPYNEQFF. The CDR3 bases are TGCAGCGGATGGGACTACCCCTACAATGAGCAGTTCTTC.

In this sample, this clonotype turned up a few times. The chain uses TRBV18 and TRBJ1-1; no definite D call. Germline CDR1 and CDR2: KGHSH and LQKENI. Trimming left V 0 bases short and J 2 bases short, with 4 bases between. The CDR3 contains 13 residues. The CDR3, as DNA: TGTGCCAGCTCACCACCGACAAACACTGAAGCTTTCTTT. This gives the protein CASSPPTNTEAFF.

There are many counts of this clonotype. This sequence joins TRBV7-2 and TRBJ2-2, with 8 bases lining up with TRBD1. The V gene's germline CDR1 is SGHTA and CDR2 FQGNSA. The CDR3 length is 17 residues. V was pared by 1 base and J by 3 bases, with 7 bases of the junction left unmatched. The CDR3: CASSLVGQGGDTGELFF. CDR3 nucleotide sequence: TGTGCCAGCAGCTTAGTCGGACAGGGAGGTGACACCGGGGAGCTGTTTTTT.

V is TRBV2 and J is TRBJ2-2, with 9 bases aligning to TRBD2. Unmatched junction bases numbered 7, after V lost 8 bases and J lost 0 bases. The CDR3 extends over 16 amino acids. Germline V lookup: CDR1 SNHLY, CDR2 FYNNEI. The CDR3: CASPRTSAPNTGELFF. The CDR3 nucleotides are TGTGCCAGCCCAAGGACTAGCGCGCCGAACACCGGGGAGCTGTTTTTT.

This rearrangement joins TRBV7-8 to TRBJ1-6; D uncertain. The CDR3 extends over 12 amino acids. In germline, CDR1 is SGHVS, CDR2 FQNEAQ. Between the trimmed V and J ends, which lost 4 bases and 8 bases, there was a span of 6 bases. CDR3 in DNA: TGTGCCAGCAGCTCCTCGTATTCACCCCTCCACTTT. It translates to CASSSSYSPLHF.

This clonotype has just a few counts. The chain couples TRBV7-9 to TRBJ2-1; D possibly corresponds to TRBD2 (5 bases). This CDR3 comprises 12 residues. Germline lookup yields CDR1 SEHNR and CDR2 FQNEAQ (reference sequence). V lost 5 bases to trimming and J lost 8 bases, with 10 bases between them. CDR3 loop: CASSKEVYEQFF. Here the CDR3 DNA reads TGTGCCAGCAGCAAGGAGGTGTATGAGCAGTTCTTC.

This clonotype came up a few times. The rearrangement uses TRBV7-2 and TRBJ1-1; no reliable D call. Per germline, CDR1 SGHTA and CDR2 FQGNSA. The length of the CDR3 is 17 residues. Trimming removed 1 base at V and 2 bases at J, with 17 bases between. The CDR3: CASSLGFTWTVNTEAFF. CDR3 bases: TGTGCCAGCAGCTTAGGTTTTACCTGGACTGTAAACACTGAAGCTTTCTTT.

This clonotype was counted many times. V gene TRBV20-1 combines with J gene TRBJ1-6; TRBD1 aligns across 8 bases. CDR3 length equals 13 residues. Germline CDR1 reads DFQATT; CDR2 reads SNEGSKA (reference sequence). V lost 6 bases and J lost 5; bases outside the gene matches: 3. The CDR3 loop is CSARTGNNSPLHF. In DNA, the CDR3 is TGCAGTGCGCGGACAGGGAATAATTCACCCCTCCACTTT.

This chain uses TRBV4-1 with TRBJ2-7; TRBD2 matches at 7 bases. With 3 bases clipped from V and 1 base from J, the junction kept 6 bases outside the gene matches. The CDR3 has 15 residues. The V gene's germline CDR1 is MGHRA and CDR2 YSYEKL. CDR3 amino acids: CASSQTGGGSYEQYV. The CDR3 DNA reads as TGCGCCAGCAGCCAGACGGGGGGTGGTTCCTACGAGCAGTACGTC.

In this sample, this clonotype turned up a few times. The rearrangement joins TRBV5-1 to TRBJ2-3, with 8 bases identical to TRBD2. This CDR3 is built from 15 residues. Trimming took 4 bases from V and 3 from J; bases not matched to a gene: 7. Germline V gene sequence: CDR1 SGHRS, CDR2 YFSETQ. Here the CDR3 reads CASSPSGSGTDTQYF. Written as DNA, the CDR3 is TGCGCCAGCAGCCCCAGCGGGAGTGGGACAGATACGCAGTATTTT.

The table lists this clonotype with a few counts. CDR3 amino acids: CASSKGQTSGRNEQFF. In nucleotides, the CDR3 is TGTGCCAGCAGCAAGGGACAGACTAGCGGGAGAAATGAGCAGTTCTTC. The V gene is TRBV6-1, the J gene TRBJ2-1; 12 positions agree with TRBD2. The V and J ends lost 6 bases and 7 bases, in that order; junction bases with no gene match: 10. The germline V gene has CDR1 MNHNS and CDR2 SASEGT. This CDR3 spans 16 amino acids.

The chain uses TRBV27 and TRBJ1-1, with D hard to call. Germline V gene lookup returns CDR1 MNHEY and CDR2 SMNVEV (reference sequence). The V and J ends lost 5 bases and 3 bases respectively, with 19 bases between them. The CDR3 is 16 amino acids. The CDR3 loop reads CASSPGVWYFDTEAFF. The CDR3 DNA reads TGTGCCAGCAGTCCAGGCGTATGGTACTTCGACACTGAAGCTTTCTTT.

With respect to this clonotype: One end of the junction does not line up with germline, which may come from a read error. This chain's CDR3 is CASREDRDTEAFF. In DNA, the CDR3 is TGTGCCAGCAGAGAAGACAGGGACACTGAAGCTTTCTTT. V gene TRBV2 combines with J gene TRBJ1-1, with 7 nucleotides matching TRBD1. The length of the CDR3 is 13 residues. CDR1 and CDR2 from the germline V gene are SNHLY and FYNNEI.

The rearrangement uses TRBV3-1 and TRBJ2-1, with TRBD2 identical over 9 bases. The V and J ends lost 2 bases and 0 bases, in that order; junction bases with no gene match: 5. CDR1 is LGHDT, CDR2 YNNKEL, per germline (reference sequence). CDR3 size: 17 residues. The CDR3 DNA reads TGTGCCAGCAGCCAATTTAGCGGGAGCGGCTCCTACAATGAGCAGTTCTTC. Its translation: CASSQFSGSGSYNEQFF.

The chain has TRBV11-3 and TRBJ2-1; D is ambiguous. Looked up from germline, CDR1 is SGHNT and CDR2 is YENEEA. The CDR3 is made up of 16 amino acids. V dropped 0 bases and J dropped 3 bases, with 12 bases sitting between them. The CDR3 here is CASSLDLGRLYNEQFF. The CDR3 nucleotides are TGTGCCAGCAGCTTAGATCTTGGGCGGCTCTACAATGAGCAGTTCTTC.

The CDR3 reads CASSFQTPSSGANVLTF. The CDR3 DNA reads as TGCGCCAGCAGCTTTCAGACCCCCAGCTCTGGGGCCAACGTCCTGACTTTC. This sequence joins TRBV5-1 and TRBJ2-6; no definite D call. V was trimmed by 2 bases and J by 0 bases, leaving 12 bases between them. The CDR3 has 17 residues. Germline lookup yields CDR1 SGHRS and CDR2 YFSETQ.

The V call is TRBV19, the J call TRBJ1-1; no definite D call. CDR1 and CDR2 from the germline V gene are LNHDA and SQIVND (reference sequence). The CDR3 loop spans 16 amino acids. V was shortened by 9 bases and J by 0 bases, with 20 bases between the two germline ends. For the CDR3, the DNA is TGTGCCAGCCTGGAACTGGGTTTCGGACTGAACACTGAAGCTTTCTTT. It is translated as CASLELGFGLNTEAFF.

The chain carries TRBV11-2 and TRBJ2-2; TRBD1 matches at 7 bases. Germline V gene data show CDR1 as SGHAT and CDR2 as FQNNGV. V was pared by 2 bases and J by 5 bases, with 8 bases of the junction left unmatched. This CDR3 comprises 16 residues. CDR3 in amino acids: CASSLKGAARTGELFF. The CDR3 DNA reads TGTGCCAGCAGCTTAAAGGGGGCTGCACGTACCGGGGAGCTGTTTTTT.

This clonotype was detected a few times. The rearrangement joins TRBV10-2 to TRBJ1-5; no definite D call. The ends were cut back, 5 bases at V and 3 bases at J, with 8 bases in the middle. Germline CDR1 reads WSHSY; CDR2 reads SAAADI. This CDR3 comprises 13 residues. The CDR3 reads CASSTLINQPQHF. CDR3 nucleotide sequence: TGCGCCAGCAGTACTCTTATCAATCAGCCCCAGCATTTT.

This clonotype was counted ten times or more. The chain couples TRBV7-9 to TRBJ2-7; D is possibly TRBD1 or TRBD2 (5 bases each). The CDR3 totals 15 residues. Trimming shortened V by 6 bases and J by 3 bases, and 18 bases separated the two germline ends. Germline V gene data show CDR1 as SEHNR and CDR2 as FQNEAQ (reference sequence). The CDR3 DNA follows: TGTGCCAGCAGTCGGGACCTAGGGAAGGGCTACGAGCAGTACTTC. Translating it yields CASSRDLGKGYEQYF.